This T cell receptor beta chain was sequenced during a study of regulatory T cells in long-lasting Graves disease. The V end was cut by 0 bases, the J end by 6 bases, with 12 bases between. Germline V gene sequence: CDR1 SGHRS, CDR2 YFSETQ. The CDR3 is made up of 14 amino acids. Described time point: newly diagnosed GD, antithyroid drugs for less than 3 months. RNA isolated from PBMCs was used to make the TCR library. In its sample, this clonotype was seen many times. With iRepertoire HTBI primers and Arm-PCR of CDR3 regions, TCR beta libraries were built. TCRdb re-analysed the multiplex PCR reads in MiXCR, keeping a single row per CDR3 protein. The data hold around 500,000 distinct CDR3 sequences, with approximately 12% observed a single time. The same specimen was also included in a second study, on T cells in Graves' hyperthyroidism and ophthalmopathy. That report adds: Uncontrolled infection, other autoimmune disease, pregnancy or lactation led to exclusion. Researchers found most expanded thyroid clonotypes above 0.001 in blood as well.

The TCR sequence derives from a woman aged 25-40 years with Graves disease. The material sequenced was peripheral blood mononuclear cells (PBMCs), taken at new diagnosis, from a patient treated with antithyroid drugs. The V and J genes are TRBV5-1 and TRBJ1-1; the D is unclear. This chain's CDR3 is CASSLESGRAEAFF. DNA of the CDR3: TGCGCCAGCAGCTTGGAGTCGGGGAGGGCTGAAGCTTTCTTT.